This T cell receptor beta chain derives from a study of T cell repertoires in cytomegalovirus infection. Study-wide results and limits: Public TCR beta family frequency separated CMV-and-HLA carriers, including in an independent cohort.

This clonotype was seen many times. As yet, its antigen is unknown. Per germline, CDR1 SGHVS and CDR2 FQNEAQ. CDR3 size: 16 residues. V gave up 5 bases and J gave up 5 bases, with 21 bases separating them. MiXCR was run by TCRdb on the reads, yielding one entry per CDR3 protein. The sample includes some 270,000 distinct CDR3 sequences, around 20% seen only once; the top ten take roughly 19%. Sequencing was performed on cultured PBMCs, taken from culture after CMV antigen stimulation. The clonotype comes from a human donor in good health (CMV status not recorded). Some clones in this sample may be carry-over from other donors' samples. The chain links TRBV7-8 to TRBJ1-1; D gene uncertain. CDR3 residues: CASSEGWFIRQTEAFF. In nucleotides, the CDR3 is TGTGCCAGCAGCGAAGGGTGGTTCATCCGGCAGACTGAAGCTTTCTTT. The full variable domain, rest sourced from reference TRBV7-8 and TRBJ1-1, is GAGVSQSPRYKVAKRGQDVALRCDPISGHVSLFWYQQALGQGPEFLTYFQNEAQLDKSGLPSDRFFAERPEGSVSTLKIQRTQQEDSAVYLCASSEGWFIRQTEAFFGQGTRLTVV.